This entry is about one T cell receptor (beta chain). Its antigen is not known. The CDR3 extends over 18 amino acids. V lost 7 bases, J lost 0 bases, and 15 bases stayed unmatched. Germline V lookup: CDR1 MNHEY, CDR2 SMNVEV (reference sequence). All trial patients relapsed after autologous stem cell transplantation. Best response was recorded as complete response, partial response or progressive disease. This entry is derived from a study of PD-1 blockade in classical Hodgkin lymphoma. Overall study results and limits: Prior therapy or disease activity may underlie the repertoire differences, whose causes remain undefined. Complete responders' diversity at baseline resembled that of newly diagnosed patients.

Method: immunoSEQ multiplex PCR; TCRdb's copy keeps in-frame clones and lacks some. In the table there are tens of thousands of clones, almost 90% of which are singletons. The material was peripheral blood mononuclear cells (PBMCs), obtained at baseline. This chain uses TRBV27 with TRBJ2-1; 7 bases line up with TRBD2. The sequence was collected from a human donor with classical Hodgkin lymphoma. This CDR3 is CASTADWGGGPSYNEQFF. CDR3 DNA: TGTGCCAGCACCGCTGACTGGGGGGGAGGCCCCTCCTACAATGAGCAGTTCTTC.